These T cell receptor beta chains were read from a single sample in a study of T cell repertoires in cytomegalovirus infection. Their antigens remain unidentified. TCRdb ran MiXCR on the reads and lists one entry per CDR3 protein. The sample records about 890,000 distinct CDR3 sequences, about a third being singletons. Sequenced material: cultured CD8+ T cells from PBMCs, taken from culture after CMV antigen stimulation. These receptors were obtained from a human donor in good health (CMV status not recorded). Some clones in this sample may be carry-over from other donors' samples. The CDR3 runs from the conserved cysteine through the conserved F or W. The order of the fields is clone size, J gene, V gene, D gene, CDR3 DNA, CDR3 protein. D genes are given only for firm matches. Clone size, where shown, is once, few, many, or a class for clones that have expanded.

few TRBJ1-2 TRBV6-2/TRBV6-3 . TGTGCCAGCAGGTTCGGGATTGAGGACTATGGCTACACCTTC CASRFGIEDYGYTF
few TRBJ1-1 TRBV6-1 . TGTGCCAGCAGTGCTAACCGGGCGAACACTGAAGCTTTCTTT CASSANRANTEAFF
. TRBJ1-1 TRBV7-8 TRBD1 TGTGCCAGCAGCACTGACAGGGACCCTGAAGCTTTCTTT CASSTDRDPEAFF
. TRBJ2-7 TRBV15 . TGTGCCACCAGCAGCGTTCGAACCTACGAGCAGTACTTC CATSSVRTYEQYF
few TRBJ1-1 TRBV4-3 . TGCGCCAGCAGCCATAAAGGGGGAGGCACTGAAGCTTTCTTT CASSHKGGGTEAFF
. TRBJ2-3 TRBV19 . TGTGCCAGCGCATTGAGGGACACGCAGTATTTT CASALRDTQYF
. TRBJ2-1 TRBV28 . TGTGCCAGCACCCCGGGCCCGGAGGCGAATGAGCAGTTCTTC CASTPGPEANEQFF
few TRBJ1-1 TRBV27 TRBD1 TGTGCCAGCAGTTTAATCGGGACAGGCAGTGAAGCTTTCTTT CASSLIGTGSEAFF
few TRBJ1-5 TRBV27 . TGTGCCAGCAGTTTATCGAAATCGGTTAATCAGCCCCAGCATTTT CASSLSKSVNQPQHF
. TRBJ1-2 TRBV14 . TGTGCCAGCAGCCAAGCTTTTGAAGGTTATGGCTACACCTTC CASSQAFEGYGYTF
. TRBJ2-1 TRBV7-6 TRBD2 TGTGCCAGCAGCCGGACTAGCGGGGCGTCCTACAATGAGCAGTTCTTC CASSRTSGASYNEQFF
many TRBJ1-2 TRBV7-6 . TGTGCCAGCAGCCCAGAGGCTTTCTATGGCTACACCTTC CASSPEAFYGYTF
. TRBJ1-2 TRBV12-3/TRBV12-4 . TGTGCCAGCAGTCGTGTTAGTAACTATGGCTACACCTTC CASSRVSNYGYTF
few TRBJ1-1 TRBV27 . TGTGCCAGCAGTTTATCCAAAGGGACCACTGAAGCTTTCTTT CASSLSKGTTEAFF
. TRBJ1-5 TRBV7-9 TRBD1 TGTGCCAGCAGCTTAGGTCCTACAGGGGATCAGCCCCAGCATTTT CASSLGPTGDQPQHF
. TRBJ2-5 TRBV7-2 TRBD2 TGTGCCAGCAGCTTAGAGGCGAGCGGGGGGGAGACCCAGTACTTC CASSLEASGGETQYF
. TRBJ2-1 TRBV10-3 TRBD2 TGTGCCATCAGTGAGATAGCGGGGGGCTACAATGAGCAGTTCTTC CAISEIAGGYNEQFF
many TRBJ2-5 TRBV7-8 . TGTGCCAGCAGCTTAGTATTTTCCAGGGCGGAGACCCAGTACTTC CASSLVFSRAETQYF
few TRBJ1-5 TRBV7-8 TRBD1 TGTGCCAGCAGCCTCTATCTGGGACAGGGGTATAGCAATCAGCCCCAGCATTTT CASSLYLGQGYSNQPQHF
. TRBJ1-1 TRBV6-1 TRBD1 TGTGCCAGCAGTGCCGAGGACAGGGGAAGTTCAGGAGCTTTCTTT CASSAEDRGSSGAFF
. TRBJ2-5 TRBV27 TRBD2 TGTGCCAGCAACCTAGCGGGGGGTTTGTCAGAGACCCAGTACTTC CASNLAGGLSETQYF
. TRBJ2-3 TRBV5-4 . TGTGCCAGCAGCTTGGACGGGGGTTCCCTGGATACGCAGTATTTT CASSLDGGSLDTQYF
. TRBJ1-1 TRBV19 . TGTGCCAGTACCCCCGGGAGTTTTACTGAAGCTTTCTTT CASTPGSFTEAFF
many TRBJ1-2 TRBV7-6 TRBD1 TGTGCCAGCAGCTTATCCGCCGGGACAGGGCGAAACTATGGCTACACCTTC CASSLSAGTGRNYGYTF
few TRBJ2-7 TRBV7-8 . TGTGCCAGCAGTGGCAACGGACTGTTCTACGAGCAGTACTTC CASSGNGLFYEQYF
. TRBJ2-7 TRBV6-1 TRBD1 TGTGCCAGTGCCCGGACAGGGGGCAACGAGCAGTACTTC CASARTGGNEQYF
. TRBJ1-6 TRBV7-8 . TGTGCCAGCAGCTTAGTAGGTGGGGGCTCCTATAATTCACCCCTCCACTTT CASSLVGGGSYNSPLHF
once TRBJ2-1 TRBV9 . TGTGCCAGCAGCGTTTGGGGGGCTGACAATGAGCAGTTCTTC CASSVWGADNEQFF
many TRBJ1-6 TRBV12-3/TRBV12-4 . TGTGCCAGCAGCCGACGAGGACGGTATAATTCACCCCTCCACTTT CASSRRGRYNSPLHF
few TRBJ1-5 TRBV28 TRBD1 TGTGCCAGCAGTACAGGGGACGGGCGACAGGGCAATCAGCCCCAGCATTTT CASSTGDGRQGNQPQHF
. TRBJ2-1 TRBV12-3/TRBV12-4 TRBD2 TGTGCCAGCAGTTTTGAGACTAGCTATACTCTAACGGAGAATGAGCAGTTCTTC CASSFETSYTLTENEQFF
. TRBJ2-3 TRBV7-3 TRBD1 TGTGCCAGCAGCTTTTGGGACAGGGCCACAGATACGCAGTATTTT CASSFWDRATDTQYF
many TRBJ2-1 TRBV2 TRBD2 TGTGCCAGCACCCGGGGGGGGCCCTACAATGAGCAGTTCTTC CASTRGGPYNEQFF
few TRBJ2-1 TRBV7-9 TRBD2 TGTGCCAGCAGCCGAGGACTAGCGGGGGGGAGCTACAATGAGCAGTTCTTC CASSRGLAGGSYNEQFF
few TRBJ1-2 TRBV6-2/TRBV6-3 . TGTGCCAGCAGTTACTACCCCCGGGACCCAGGGAACTATGGCTACACCTTC CASSYYPRDPGNYGYTF
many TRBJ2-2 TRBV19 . TGTGCCTCGGAGAACACCGGGGAGCTGTTTTTT CASENTGELFF
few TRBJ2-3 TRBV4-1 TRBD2 TGCGCCAGCAGCCAAGTAGCGGGGGGGCCCACAGATACGCAGTATTTT CASSQVAGGPTDTQYF
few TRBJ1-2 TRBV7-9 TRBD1 TGTGCCAGCGTCCCCCCCGGGACAGTTCTTCCCTATGGCTACACCTTC CASVPPGTVLPYGYTF
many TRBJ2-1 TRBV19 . TGTGCCAGTAGTATCCCAGGAGGGCAAATTCTGCAGTTCTTC CASSIPGGQILQFF
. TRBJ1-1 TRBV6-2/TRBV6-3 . TGTGCCAGCAGTTACCCACACGTTCGAATTTGGGAAGGTAGGAACACTGAAGCTTTCTTT CASSYPHVRIWEGRNTEAFF
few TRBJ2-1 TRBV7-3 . TGTGCCAGCAGACCTCTGCCCACGGGGGGCAGCTCCTACAATGAGCAGTTCTTC CASRPLPTGGSSYNEQFF
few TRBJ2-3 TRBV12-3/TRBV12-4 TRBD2 TGTGCCAGCAGTCCTTTTAGCGGGGGGGCAGGAGATACGCAGTATTTT CASSPFSGGAGDTQYF
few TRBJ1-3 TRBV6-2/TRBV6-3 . TGTGCCAGCAGTGCTTCAGGGGTTTTCTCTGGAAACACCATATATTTT CASSASGVFSGNTIYF
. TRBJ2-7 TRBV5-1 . TGCGCTAGTAGGAAGTCCTACGAGCAGTACTTC CASRKSYEQYF
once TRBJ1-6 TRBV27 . TGTGCCAGCAGTTTATCTGACAGTAGCTCCTATAATTCACCCCTCCACTTT CASSLSDSSSYNSPLHF
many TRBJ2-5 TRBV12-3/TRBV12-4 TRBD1 TGTGCCAGCAGTTCTTCCAGGGGGCAAGAGACCCAGTACTTC CASSSSRGQETQYF
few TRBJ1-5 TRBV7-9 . TGTGCCAGCAGCTTAAATTGGGGGCCGGGACCTAGCAATCAGCCCCAGCATTTT CASSLNWGPGPSNQPQHF
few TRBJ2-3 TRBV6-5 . TGTGCCAGCAGCTCGACGGGCGGGGCTGGAGATACGCAGTATTTT CASSSTGGAGDTQYF
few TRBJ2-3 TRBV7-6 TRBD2 TGTGCCAGCAGCTCCTCTAGCGGGGGGCGAGCTGATACGCAGTATTTT CASSSSSGGRADTQYF
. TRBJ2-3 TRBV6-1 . TGTGCCAACACCAAGGGGTGGGGATCAGATACGCAGTATTTT CANTKGWGSDTQYF
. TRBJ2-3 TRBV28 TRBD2 TGTGCCAGCACCACACTCCTAGCGGGGGGAACAGATACGCAGTATTTT CASTTLLAGGTDTQYF
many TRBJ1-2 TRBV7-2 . TGTGCCAGCAGCTTAGGAGCTTCTATCGGGGGCTACACCTTC CASSLGASIGGYTF
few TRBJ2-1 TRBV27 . TGTGCCAGCACTCGGACCAACCGGGTCGGAGTTGAGCAGTTCTTC CASTRTNRVGVEQFF
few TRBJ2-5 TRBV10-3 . TGTGCCATCAGTGAGTCAGGCGGTAGCACCCACTCCGAGACCCAGTACTTC CAISESGGSTHSETQYF
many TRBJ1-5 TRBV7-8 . TGTGCCAGCAGCTTAGTGAAAAAGGGCCCTAATAGCAATCAGCCCCAGCATTTT CASSLVKKGPNSNQPQHF
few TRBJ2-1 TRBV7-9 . TGTGCCAGCAGCCTCCCCGTACAGCACAATGAGCAGTTCTTC CASSLPVQHNEQFF
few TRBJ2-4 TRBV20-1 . TGCAGTGCTAGAGAAAGCGGTATGAATCGACAGAAAAACATTCAGTACTTC CSARESGMNRQKNIQYF